The present T cell receptor beta chain was sequenced within a study of shared T cell receptors in the human thymus. The CDR3 is 17 amino acids. Germline trimming cut 4 bases from V and 5 bases from J; bases unmatched to any gene: 15. Germline CDR1 reads SEHNR; CDR2 reads FQNEAQ (reference sequence). Clones were sequenced by immunoSEQ multiplex PCR, and TCRdb holds only the in-frame ones, with some missing. The table shows some 640,000 clones, with 80% to 90% occurring only once. A few counts support this clone. Separately, the same data were catalogued under a study of human thymus T cells. This second study notes: It was from resections taken during corrective heart surgery that the thymus tissue came. Both thymic and peripheral blood repertoires showed apparently biased V and J usage.

Sequencing was carried out using thymocytes. This chain uses TRBV7-9 with TRBJ1-2; 8 nucleotides match TRBD1. This clonotype was sampled from a boy under two years old with a congenital heart defect. CDR3 DNA sequence: TGTGCCAGCAGCTCCCTCAGGACAGGGTCATGGGAATATGGCTACACCTTC. Translated: CASSSLRTGSWEYGYTF.